Listed here is a single T cell receptor beta chain. This sample stems from a study of control samples from healthy donors and cancer patients. Libraries were prepared by immunoSEQ multiplex PCR; TCRdb keeps only in-frame clonotypes and omits some of them. The top ten hold nearly 6% of the sample, which has about 61,000 clones, around 90% seen once. This sequence originates from a man aged 60-69 years with colorectal cancer. Sequenced: PBMCs.

CDR3 sequence: CASSPPNTDTQYF. The DNA for the CDR3 is TGTGCCAGCAGTCCCCCGAATACAGATACGCAGTATTTT. The J gene is TRBJ2-3, the V gene TRBV27; D remains unclear. Germline loops: CDR1 MNHEY, CDR2 SMNVEV (reference sequence). The V and J ends lost 5 bases and 3 bases respectively, with 9 bases between them. The CDR3 totals 13 residues.